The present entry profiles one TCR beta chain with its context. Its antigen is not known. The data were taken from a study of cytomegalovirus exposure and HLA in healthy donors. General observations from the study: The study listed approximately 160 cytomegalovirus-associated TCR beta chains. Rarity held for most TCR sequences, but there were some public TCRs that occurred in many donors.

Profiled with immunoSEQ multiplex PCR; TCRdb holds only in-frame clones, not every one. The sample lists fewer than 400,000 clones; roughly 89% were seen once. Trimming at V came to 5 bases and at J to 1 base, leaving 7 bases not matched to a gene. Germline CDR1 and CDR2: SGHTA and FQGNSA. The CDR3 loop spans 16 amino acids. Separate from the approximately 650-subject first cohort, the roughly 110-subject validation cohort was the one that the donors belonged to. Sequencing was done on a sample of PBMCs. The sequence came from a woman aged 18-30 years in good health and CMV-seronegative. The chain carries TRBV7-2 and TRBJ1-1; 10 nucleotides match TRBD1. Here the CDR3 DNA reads TGTGCCAGCAGCCGGAGACAGGGGGCCGGGAACACTGAAGCTTTCTTT. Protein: CASSRRQGAGNTEAFF. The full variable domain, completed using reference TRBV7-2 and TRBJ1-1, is GAGVSQSPSNKVTEKGKDVELRCDPISGHTALYWYRQSLGQGLEFLIYFQGNSAPDKSGLPSDRFSAERTGGSVSTLTIQRTQQEDSAVYLCASSRRQGAGNTEAFFGQGTRLTVV.